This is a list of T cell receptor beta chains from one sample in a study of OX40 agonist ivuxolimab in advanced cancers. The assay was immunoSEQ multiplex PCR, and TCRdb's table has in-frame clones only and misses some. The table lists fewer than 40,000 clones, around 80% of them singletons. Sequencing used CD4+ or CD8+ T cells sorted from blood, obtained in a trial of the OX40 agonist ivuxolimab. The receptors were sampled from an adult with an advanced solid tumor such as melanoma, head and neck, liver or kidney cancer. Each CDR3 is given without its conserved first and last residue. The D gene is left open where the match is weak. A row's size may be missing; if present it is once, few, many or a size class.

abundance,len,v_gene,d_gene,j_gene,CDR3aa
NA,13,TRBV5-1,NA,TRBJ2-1,ASSPTSGGYNEQF
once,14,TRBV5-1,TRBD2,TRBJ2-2,ASSLGRTSGTGELF
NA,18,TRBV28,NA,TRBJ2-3,ASSFGLTIGTKDDTDTQY
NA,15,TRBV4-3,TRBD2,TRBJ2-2,ASSQRGGGLPTGELF
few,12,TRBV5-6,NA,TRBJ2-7,ASSLGTGGTSGY
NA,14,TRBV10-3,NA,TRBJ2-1,AISESGWSSYNEQF
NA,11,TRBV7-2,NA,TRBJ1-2,ASSLVRGYGYT
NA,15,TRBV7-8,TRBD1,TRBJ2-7,ASSLVGKDRYSYEQY
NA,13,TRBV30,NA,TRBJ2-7,AWSGSRTSPYEQY
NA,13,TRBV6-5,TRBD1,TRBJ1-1,ASSYLGQGGAEAF
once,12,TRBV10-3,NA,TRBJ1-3,AISNQNSGNTIY
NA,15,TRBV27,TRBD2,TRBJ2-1,ASSPGRGRGIYNEQF
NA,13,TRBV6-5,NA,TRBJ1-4,ASRWTTRSNEKLF
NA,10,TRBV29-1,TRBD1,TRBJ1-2,SGADRANGYT
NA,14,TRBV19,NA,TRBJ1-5,ASSSSQAPSNQPQH
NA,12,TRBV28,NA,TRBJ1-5,ASSLLQENQPQH
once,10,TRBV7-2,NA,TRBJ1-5,ASSDGNQPQH
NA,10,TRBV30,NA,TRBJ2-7,AWSVIRGEQY
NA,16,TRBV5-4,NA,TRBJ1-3,ASSPWGGTVTSGNTIY
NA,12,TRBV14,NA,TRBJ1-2,ASSGLSTNYGYT
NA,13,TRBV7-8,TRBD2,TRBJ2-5,ASSLLAGTQETQY
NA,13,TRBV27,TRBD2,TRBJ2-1,ASKQAGGPGNEQF
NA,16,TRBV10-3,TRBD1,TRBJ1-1,AISESFEGQGIPPEAF
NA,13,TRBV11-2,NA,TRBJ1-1,ASSFLTAMNTEAF